These 11 T cell receptor beta chains originate from one sample sequenced in a study of control samples from healthy donors and cancer patients. Assay: immunoSEQ multiplex PCR; the TCRdb copy retains only in-frame clones and omits some. The sample yields 160,000 or so clones, less than 95% seen once. The material sequenced was PBMCs. These receptor sequences come from a man aged 55 to 69 with colorectal cancer.

The rearrangement links TRBV7-2 to TRBJ2-2; a possible D gene is TRBD2 (5 bases). V was shortened by 5 bases and J by 5 bases, with 21 bases between the two germline ends. The CDR3 covers 17 residues. Germline loops: CDR1 SGHTA, CDR2 FQGNSA. DNA of the CDR3: TGTGCCAGCAGCCTAGGTGGTCTAGCCGTTAGTACCGGGGAGCTGTTTTTT. Translating gives CASSLGGLAVSTGELFF.

The rearrangement links TRBV6-2 or TRBV6-3 to TRBJ2-7, with TRBD1 identical over 7 bases. The CDR3 contains 16 residues. The V gene end was trimmed by 6 bases and the J gene end by 4 bases; junction bases not matched to a gene: 15. Germline V gives CDR1 MNHEY, CDR2 SVGEGT. CDR3 bases: TGTGCCAGCAGCTCACCCGACAGGGAACTGGAGTACGAGCAGTACTTC. Residues: CASSSPDRELEYEQYF.

This chain joins TRBV19 and TRBJ1-2, with D possibly TRBD1 on 6 matching bases. The germline gives CDR1 LNHDA, CDR2 SQIVND (reference sequence). This CDR3 has 17 residues. The V end lost 6 bases, the J end lost 6 bases, and 26 bases lay between the germline ends. CDR3 bases: TGTGCCAGTAGAAATAGGAGGGGGGACTCTCCGCTGGATGGCTACACCTTC. It translates to CASRNRRGDSPLDGYTF.

The chain carries TRBV29-1 and TRBJ1-2; no clear D. CDR1 is SQVTM, CDR2 ANQGSEA, per germline. The CDR3 totals 11 residues. V lost 3 bases and J 3 bases, leaving 5 bases between the germline ends. CDR3: CSVDSYYGYTF. The DNA of the CDR3 is TGCAGCGTTGATTCGTACTATGGCTACACCTTC.

V and J are TRBV7-9 and TRBJ1-1; TRBD1 agrees at 7 bases. Trimming cost V 10 bases and J 1 base; bases outside gene matches: 6. Germline values: CDR1 SEHNR, CDR2 FQNEAQ (reference sequence). CDR3 size: 13 residues. In nucleotides, the CDR3 is TGTGCCATTGAGGGACAGCCGAACACTGAAGCTTTCTTT. Translation: CAIEGQPNTEAFF.

The count of this clone is one. This rearrangement joins TRBV19 to TRBJ1-1; TRBD1 is a possible D gene (5 bases). The CDR3 runs 13 residues. The ends were cut back, 9 bases at V and 3 bases at J, with 14 bases in the middle. Per the germline V gene, CDR1 is LNHDA and CDR2 is SQIVND (reference sequence). CDR3 protein: CASLGGSYTEAFF. The DNA for the CDR3 is TGTGCCAGCCTTGGGGGGTCGTACACTGAAGCTTTCTTT. Using reference TRBV19 and TRBJ1-1 for the parts outside the CDR3, the full variable domain is DGGITQSPKYLFRKEGQNVTLSCEQNLNHDAMYWYRQDPGQGLRLIYYSQIVNDFQKGDIAEGYSVSREKKESFPLTVTSAQKNPTAFYLCASLGGSYTEAFFGQGTRLTVV.

This clone has just one count. V and J are TRBV11-2 and TRBJ2-3; TRBD2 matches 12 bases. The germline CDR1 and CDR2 sequences are SGHAT and FQNNGV. Unmatched junction bases numbered 8, after V lost 4 bases and J lost 6 bases. The CDR3 runs 16 residues. Written as DNA, the CDR3 is TGTGCCAGCAGCTGGGGGACTAGCGGGTCCTCGGATACGCAGTATTTT. This codes for CASSWGTSGSSDTQYF.

This clone was observed once. V usage is TRBV27 and J usage is TRBJ1-1; TRBD1 is a possible D gene (6 bases). Between the trimmed V and J ends, which lost 2 bases and 8 bases, there was a span of 9 bases. The CDR3 extends over 12 amino acids. CDR1 is MNHEY and CDR2 is SMNVEV in the germline V gene (reference sequence). DNA for the CDR3: TGTGCCAGCAGTTTAGGGGGCAGGGAAGCTTTCTTT. This sequence encodes CASSLGGREAFF.

The chain uses TRBV10-1 and TRBJ2-2, with 7 bases aligning to TRBD1. Looked up from germline, CDR1 is WNHNN and CDR2 is SYGVQD (reference sequence). V shed 3 bases, J shed 6 bases, and the junction held 7 bases outside the gene matches. The CDR3 runs to 15 residues. The CDR3: CASSDSGTAAGELFF. CDR3 nucleotides: TGCGCCAGCAGTGACTCCGGGACAGCAGCCGGGGAGCTGTTTTTT.

The CDR3 is CASSERDFNYGYTF. CDR3 nucleotide sequence: TGTGCCAGCAGTGAAAGGGACTTTAACTATGGCTACACCTTC. The rearrangement links TRBV2 to TRBJ1-2; the D gene is possibly TRBD1 (5 bases). The CDR3 is 14 amino acids. The V gene's germline CDR1 is SNHLY and CDR2 FYNNEI. The V end lost 2 bases, the J end lost 1 base, and 8 bases lay between the germline ends. Combining the CDR3 with reference TRBV2 and TRBJ1-2 gives the whole variable domain EPEVTQTPSHQVTQMGQEVILRCVPISNHLYFYWYRQILGQKVEFLVSFYNNEISEKSEIFDDQFSVERPDGSNFTLKIRSTKLEDSAMYFCASSERDFNYGYTFGSGTRLTVV.

This chain uses TRBV4-3 with TRBJ1-2, with D uncertain. The CDR3 runs to 13 residues. Per the germline V gene, CDR1 is LGHNA and CDR2 is YSLEER. V was cut by 3 bases and J by 8 bases, with 13 bases left in between. CDR3 sequence reads: CASSHTPQAGYTF. Here the CDR3 DNA reads TGCGCCAGCAGCCATACGCCGCAGGCGGGCTACACCTTC.